The sample holds a few counts of the clone carrying this TCR beta chain. Using unique molecular identifiers, the investigators prepared the TCRbeta library. Using its own MiXCR run on the PCR reads, TCRdb lists one record per CDR3 protein. The sample records around 340,000 distinct CDR3 sequences, about an eighth being singletons. This sample stems from a study of T-cell reconstitution after alpha-beta-depleted transplantation in children. Trimming took 4 bases from V and 0 from J, leaving 11 bases between them. There are 15 residues in the CDR3. CDR1 and CDR2 from the germline V gene are LGHDT and YNNKEL (reference sequence).

This sample comprised PBMCs, obtained from the stem cell graft. The V and J genes are TRBV3-1 and TRBJ2-3; the D call may be TRBD1 or TRBD2 (5 bases each). The TCR comes from a human donor who donated a stem cell graft to a child with Fanconi anemia. CDR3 sequence reads: CASSPRDPSTDTQYF. CDR3 nucleotide sequence: TGTGCCAGCAGCCCCCGGGACCCCAGCACAGATACGCAGTATTTT.